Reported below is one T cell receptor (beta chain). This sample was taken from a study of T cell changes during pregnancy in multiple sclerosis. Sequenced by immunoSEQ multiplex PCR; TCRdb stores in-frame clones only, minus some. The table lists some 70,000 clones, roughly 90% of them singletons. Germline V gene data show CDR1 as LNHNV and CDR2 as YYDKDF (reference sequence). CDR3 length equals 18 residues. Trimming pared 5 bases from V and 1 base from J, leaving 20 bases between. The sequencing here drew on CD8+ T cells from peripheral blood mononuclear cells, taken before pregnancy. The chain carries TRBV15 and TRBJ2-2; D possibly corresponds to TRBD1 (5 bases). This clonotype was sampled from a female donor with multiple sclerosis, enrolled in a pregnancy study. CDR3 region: CATSPEVGARENTGELFF. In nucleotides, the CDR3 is TGTGCCACCAGCCCAGAGGTTGGGGCCCGAGAGAACACCGGGGAGCTGTTTTTT.